This note documents a single TCR beta chain sequence. Its antigen is unidentified. cDNA molecules, individually, were tagged with unique molecular identifiers. TCRdb reprocessed the 5' RACE reads with MiXCR, giving one entry per CDR3 protein. The sample gives around 82,000 distinct CDR3 sequences, approximately 15% of which show up once; 0.58% is in the top ten. These data are taken from a study of early T cells in non-severe SARS-CoV-2 infection. Study information: Sequencing input comprised bulk RNA from unsorted whole blood; chain pairing was not available. Whole-study results and caveats: VDJdb matching favored anti-spike CD8 responses, missing private and CD4 specificities.

This CDR3 is 15 amino acids long. V dropped 1 base and J dropped 5 bases, with 14 bases sitting between them. CDR1 and CDR2 (germline): LGHNA, YNFKEQ. This receptor was taken from an adult who was a healthcare worker with PCR-confirmed SARS-CoV-2 infection or an uninfected control (not recorded which). The sequenced material came from whole blood. The chain couples TRBV4-2 to TRBJ2-5, with D perhaps given as TRBD1 or TRBD2 (5 bases each). The CDR3 DNA follows: TGTGCCAGCAGCCAAGTCCGGGACCGCTCGGAGACCCAGTACTTC. Translating it yields CASSQVRDRSETQYF.